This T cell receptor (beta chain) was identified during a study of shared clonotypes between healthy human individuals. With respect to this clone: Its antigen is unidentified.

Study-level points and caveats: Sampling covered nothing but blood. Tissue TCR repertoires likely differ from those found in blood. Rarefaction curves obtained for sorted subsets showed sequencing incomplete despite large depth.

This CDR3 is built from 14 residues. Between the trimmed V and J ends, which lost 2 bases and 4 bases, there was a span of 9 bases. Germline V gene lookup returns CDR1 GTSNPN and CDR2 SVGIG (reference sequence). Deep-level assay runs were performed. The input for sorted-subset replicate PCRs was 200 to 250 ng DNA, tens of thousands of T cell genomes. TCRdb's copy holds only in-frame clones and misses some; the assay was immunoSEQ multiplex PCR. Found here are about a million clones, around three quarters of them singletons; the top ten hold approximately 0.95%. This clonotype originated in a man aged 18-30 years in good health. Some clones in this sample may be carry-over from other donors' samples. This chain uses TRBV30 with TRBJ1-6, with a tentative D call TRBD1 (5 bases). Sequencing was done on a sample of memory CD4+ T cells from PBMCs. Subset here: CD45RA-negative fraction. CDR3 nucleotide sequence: TGTGCCTGGAGTAAACGACAGTATAATTCACCCCTCCACTTT. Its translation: CAWSKRQYNSPLHF.